These T cell receptor beta chains were read from a single sample in a study of blood T cell repertoires in COVID-19. TCRdb's copy holds only in-frame clones and misses some; the assay was immunoSEQ multiplex PCR. The data contain 490,000 or so clones, around 85% of them singletons. The sample consisted of PBMCs or T cells enriched from blood (not recorded which). The receptors derive from a woman aged 55 to 70 who had recovered from COVID-19. CDR3s include the opening cysteine and the closing phenylalanine or tryptophan. Each record gives: V gene, D gene, J gene, clone size, CDR3 DNA, CDR3 protein. A D gene is named only where the DNA matches it firmly. Clone size is given for some rows only: seen once, a few or many times, or a class if the clone is expanded.

>TRBV6-6|NA|TRBJ1-1|NA
TGTGCCAGCAGCCGCCTGACGGGAAACACTGAAGCTTTCTTT
CASSRLTGNTEAFF
>TRBV5-1|NA|TRBJ1-1|NA
TGCGCCAGCAGCTACCGGGACCCGGGGGACACTGAAGCTTTCTTT
CASSYRDPGDTEAFF
>TRBV5-1|TRBD1|TRBJ2-1|NA
TGCGCCAGCAGCGGCCGGCCGGGACAGGCGTTGAATGAGCAGTTCTTC
CASSGRPGQALNEQFF
>TRBV19|NA|TRBJ1-1|once
TGTGCCAGTAGTCCCGACACACTGAACACTGAAGCTTTCTTT
CASSPDTLNTEAFF
>TRBV5-8|TRBD1|TRBJ1-5|NA
TGTGCCAGCCGCCGGACAGGGAATCAGCCCCAGCATTTT
CASRRTGNQPQHF
>TRBV11-2|TRBD1|TRBJ1-2|NA
TGTGCCAGCAGCTCTACAGGGGCCGACTACACCTTC
CASSSTGADYTF
>TRBV28|NA|TRBJ1-4|NA
TGTGCCAGCAGTTTCCCCAGGGGACGAGGGGATGAAAAACTGTTTTTT
CASSFPRGRGDEKLFF
>TRBV11-2|NA|TRBJ1-4|NA
TGTGCCAGCAGCCTGTCAGGGGACACAACTAATGAAAAACTGTTTTTT
CASSLSGDTTNEKLFF
>TRBV5-1|NA|TRBJ1-4|NA
TGCGCCAGCAGCTCTGGACAGCCTCGGAATGAAAAACTGTTTTTT
CASSSGQPRNEKLFF
>TRBV4-2|TRBD1|TRBJ1-6|NA
TGTGCCAGCAGCCAAGCCGGACAGGGGGTTGTATATAATTCACCCCTCCACTTT
CASSQAGQGVVYNSPLHF
>TRBV2|NA|TRBJ2-2|NA
TGTGCCAGCAGGGGCGACGGCACCGGGGAGCTGTTTTTT
CASRGDGTGELFF
>TRBV2|NA|TRBJ1-4|NA
TGTGCCAGCAGTGCCTGGGGGCGAGGAGAAAAACTGTTTTTT
CASSAWGRGEKLFF
>TRBV21-1|NA|TRBJ2-3|once
TGTGCCAGCGGACCGCGGGGCGGGGGCACAGATACGCAGTATTTT
CASGPRGGGTDTQYF
>TRBV30|TRBD1|TRBJ1-6|NA
TGTGCCTGGAGCCGAGACAGGGGATCCTATAATTCACCCCTCCACTTT
CAWSRDRGSYNSPLHF
>TRBV11-3|NA|TRBJ2-2|NA
TGTGCCAGCAGCTTCGGGACTGAAAACACCGGGGAGCTGTTTTTT
CASSFGTENTGELFF
>TRBV19|NA|TRBJ1-5|NA
TGTGCCAGTACCCCTTTCACAGGGTCATATAGCAATCAGCCCCAGCATTTT
CASTPFTGSYSNQPQHF
>TRBV29-1|NA|TRBJ2-7|NA
TGCAGCGTTCGGGTCGCGGGGACCTACGAGCAGTACTTC
CSVRVAGTYEQYF
>TRBV6-5|NA|TRBJ2-5|NA
TGTGCCAGCAGAGCCAGGGAGACCCAGTACTTC
CASRARETQYF
>TRBV7-6|TRBD1|TRBJ1-3|NA
TGTGCCAGCAGCATATCAACAGGGGACTCTGGAAACACCATATATTTT
CASSISTGDSGNTIYF
>TRBV2|TRBD1|TRBJ2-5|NA
TGTGCCAGCCGGGACAGGGGAGAGACCCAGTACTTC
CASRDRGETQYF
>TRBV6-5|NA|TRBJ1-3|NA
TGTGCCAGCAGTCAACAGGGAGTTAAGGGAAACACCATATATTTT
CASSQQGVKGNTIYF
>TRBV7-8|NA|TRBJ1-1|few
TGTGCCAGCAGCGCGGACATTAACACTGAAGCTTTCTTT
CASSADINTEAFF
>TRBV7-2|NA|TRBJ2-7|NA
TGTGCCAGCAGCTTCAGAGGTCCCCCATCCTACGAGCAGTACTTC
CASSFRGPPSYEQYF
>TRBV9|NA|TRBJ2-2|NA
TGTGCCAGCAGCAAGGAACTAACGAACACCGGGGAGCTGTTTTTT
CASSKELTNTGELFF
>TRBV11-2|NA|TRBJ2-1|NA
TGTGCCAGCAGCTCGAGAATGGGCAGGGACAATGAGCAGTTCTTC
CASSSRMGRDNEQFF
>TRBV3-1/TRBV3-2|TRBD1|TRBJ1-1|few
TGTGCCAGCAGCCCGAGATCGGGACAGGGGCGCACTGAAGCTTTCTTT
CASSPRSGQGRTEAFF
>TRBV5-1|NA|TRBJ1-1|NA
TGCGCTTGGGCCAGAGGGCGTACTGAAGCTTTCTTT
CAWARGRTEAFF
>TRBV5-1|NA|TRBJ1-6|NA
TGCGCCAGCAGCCCTCGACAGAGGAATTCACCCCTCCACTTT
CASSPRQRNSPLHF
>TRBV5-8|NA|TRBJ2-4|NA
TGTGCCAGCAGCTTGAACAGGGTGACCAAAAACATTCAGTACTTC
CASSLNRVTKNIQYF
>TRBV3-1/TRBV3-2|TRBD2|TRBJ2-3|NA
TGTGCCAGCAGTCGAAGCGGGGCCTCCATACTTCGCACAGATACGCAGTATTTT
CASSRSGASILRTDTQYF
>TRBV9|TRBD2|TRBJ2-2|once
TGTGCCAGCAGCAAAGGCAGCGGGGGGGCCGGCACCGGGGAGCTGTTTTTT
CASSKGSGGAGTGELFF
>TRBV3-1/TRBV3-2|NA|TRBJ1-2|NA
TGTGCCAGCAGTGGAGGGAATGGCTACACCTTC
CASSGGNGYTF
>TRBV5-1|NA|TRBJ2-7|once
TGCGCCAGCACCCAGGGAGGCCTCTACGAGCAGTACTTC
CASTQGGLYEQYF
>TRBV2|TRBD2|TRBJ2-1|NA
TGTGCCAGCAGTGAACTAGCGGGGGATGTCAATGAGCAGTTCTTC
CASSELAGDVNEQFF
>TRBV19|NA|TRBJ1-4|NA
TGTGCCAGTAGTGGAGGGATGGCTAATGAAAAACTGTTTTTT
CASSGGMANEKLFF
>TRBV5-4|NA|TRBJ2-3|NA
TGTGCCAGCAGCGAACTACAGGGAACATATACGCAGTATTTT
CASSELQGTYTQYF